The 27 T cell receptor beta chains in this list originate from one sample, sequenced in a study of tumor-infiltrating lymphocytes in primary liver carcinoma. Unsorted whole blood served as the source of blood RNA, and germline DNA was extracted as well. From around 530 ng of total RNA, TCR beta-specific cDNA was reverse-transcribed using a constant-region primer. Libraries of TCR beta came from three nested multiplex PCR rounds with slightly modified ARM-PCR. Use of TRBV1-TRBV30 forward primers with a C-beta reverse primer characterized the first two PCR rounds, which lasted about 10 cycles each. TCRdb re-derived calls from the multiplex PCR reads in MiXCR, one entry per CDR3 protein. Of approximately 310,000 distinct CDR3 sequences detected, about 60% appear once; the ten largest clones hold more than 8.5%. Sequenced sample: peripheral blood. The receptor source for this set is a man between 40 and 49 years old with primary liver carcinoma and hepatitis B virus infection.

About this clonotype: Possible read error: a much larger clone is one base away. As the CDR3 is not closed by the conserved phenylalanine or tryptophan, this likely results from a read error. The rearrangement joins TRBV11-2 to TRBJ2-1; D gene uncertain. Germline CDR1 SGHAT, CDR2 FQNNGV. The CDR3 consists of 16 residues. Trimming shortened V by 1 base and J by 0 bases, and 10 bases separated the two germline ends. CDR3 residues: CASSLVTGGSYNEQFL. The CDR3 DNA follows: TGTGCCAGCAGCTTAGTAACCGGTGGCTCCTACAATGAGCAGTTCTTA.

In this sample, this clonotype turned up many times. The V call is TRBV4-3, the J call TRBJ2-7; 10 bases are a match to TRBD2. Germline V gene lookup returns CDR1 LGHNA and CDR2 YSLEER. The V gene end was trimmed by 0 bases and the J gene end by 4 bases; junction bases not matched to a gene: 6. The CDR3 covers 16 residues. The CDR3 is CASSQERGSGRYEQYF. The CDR3, as DNA: TGCGCCAGCAGCCAAGAGCGGGGTAGCGGGAGGTACGAGCAGTACTTC.

A remark on this clonotype: A much larger clone differs by one base, so this may be a read error. This chain joins TRBV5-1 and TRBJ1-1; tentative D call: TRBD1 (6 bases). The CDR3 is 13 residues long. Trimming shortened V by 6 bases and J by 7 bases, and 16 bases separated the two germline ends. Germline V gives CDR1 SGHRS, CDR2 YFSETQ. The CDR3 sequence is CASNKGGTDEAFF. CDR3 nucleotides: TGCGCCAGCAACAAGGGGGGGACGGATGAAGCTTTCTTT.

This clonotype showed up just a few times. CDR3 loop: CASSFGSTETLRETQYF. DNA of the CDR3: TGTGCCAGCAGCTTCGGATCGACAGAAACTTTACGGGAGACCCAGTACTTC. The chain uses TRBV5-4 and TRBJ2-5; D might be TRBD1 (5 bases). The CDR3 is made up of 17 amino acids. Looked up from germline, CDR1 is SGHNT and CDR2 is YYREEE (reference sequence). Trimming pared 2 bases from V and 5 bases from J, leaving 22 bases between.

The table lists this clonotype with a count of one. The germline gene is not matched at one end of the junction; a read error may be the cause. The rearrangement joins TRBV5-1 to TRBJ2-2; unclear D gene. The CDR3 has 16 residues. Germline CDR1 reads SGHRS; CDR2 reads YFSETQ. The CDR3 DNA reads as TGCGTCAGCAGGTTAACCGGACCCGCGAACACCGGGGAGCTGTTTTTT. It yields the protein CVSRLTGPANTGELFF.

The J gene is TRBJ2-1, the V gene TRBV11-1; 7 bases align to TRBD2. Trimming cost V 10 bases and J 0 bases; bases outside gene matches: 18. The CDR3 spans 18 residues. Germline CDR1 reads SGHAT; CDR2 reads FQDESV (reference sequence). The CDR3 sequence is CANSLARGSGSSYNEQFF. The CDR3 bases are TGTGCCAACAGTTTAGCGCGGGGGAGCGGAAGCTCCTACAATGAGCAGTTCTTC.

The CDR3 DNA sequence: TGTGCCAGCGGTGCTGGGTCCGGGACACCACACAATGAGCAGTTCTTC. The encoded protein is CASGAGSGTPHNEQFF. J is TRBJ2-1 and V is TRBV6-1; D is perhaps TRBD1 (6 bases). Germline assignment: CDR1 MNHNS and CDR2 SASEGT. The CDR3 sequence is 16 residues long. Between the trimmed V and J ends, which lost 8 bases and 5 bases, there was a span of 22 bases.

Comments on this clonotype: A read error may account for a junction end that differs from germline. The J gene is TRBJ2-7, the V gene TRBV6-2 or TRBV6-3; D gene ambiguous. Germline V gene data show CDR1 as MNHEY and CDR2 as SVGEGT. This CDR3 has 14 amino acids. The CDR3 is CASSLWVGPYEQYF. CDR3 DNA sequence: TGTGCCAGCAGTCTCTGGGTGGGCCCCTACGAGCAGTATTTC.

On this clonotype itself: A junction end diverges from the germline sequence, so it may reflect a read error. The rearrangement joins TRBV29-1 to TRBJ2-5; tentative D call: TRBD1 (5 bases). Germline lookup yields CDR1 SQVTM and CDR2 ANQGSEA. The CDR3 is made up of 13 amino acids. DNA for the CDR3: TGCAGCATTGAAGGTCAGGGCCGTGAGACCGAGTACTTC. This gives the protein CSIEGQGRETEYF.

On this clonotype: Sequence at one end of the junction differs from germline and may be a read error. This chain connects TRBV6-1 to TRBJ2-2, with D perhaps matching TRBD1 or TRBD2 (5 bases each). Germline CDR1 reads MNHNS; CDR2 reads SASEGT. The CDR3 sequence is 13 residues long. CDR3 loop: CPSKWTSTGELFF. Written as DNA, the CDR3 is TGTCCCAGCAAGTGGACATCAACCGGGGAGCTGTTTTTC.

In its sample, this clonotype was seen many times. The chain couples TRBV4-3 to TRBJ2-3; 7 nucleotides line up with TRBD1. The CDR3 consists of 16 residues. The germline CDR1 and CDR2 sequences are LGHNA and YSLEER. Germline trimming cut 0 bases from V and 6 bases from J; bases unmatched to any gene: 9. CDR3: CASSQEGRGSLDTQYF. The CDR3 DNA reads as TGCGCCAGCAGCCAAGAGGGCAGGGGGAGTCTTGATACGCAGTATTTT.

Of note for this clonotype: Given a much more abundant clone one base away, this may be a read error. This sequence joins TRBV6-2 or TRBV6-3 and TRBJ2-1, with TRBD2 matching over 10 bases. This CDR3 region has 15 residues. The germline CDR1 and CDR2 sequences are MNHEY and SVGEGT. V dropped 9 bases and J dropped 4; count of bases not matched to a gene: 9. CDR3 sequence (DNA): TGTGCCAGGATCTTAGCGGGAGGTTGTTACAATGAGCAGTTCTTC. It encodes CARILAGGCYNEQFF.

This clonotype was detected many times. The V gene is TRBV6-6, the J gene TRBJ1-6, with 8 bases aligning to TRBD1. After removal of 5 bases from V and 7 bases from J, the junction contained 7 bases not matched to a gene. CDR3 length: 15 amino acids. Germline assignment: CDR1 MNHNY and CDR2 SVGAGI (reference sequence). CDR3 sequence: CASSLGTGGNSPLHF. The CDR3 DNA follows: TGTGCCAGCAGTCTGGGAACAGGGGGGAATTCACCCCTCCACTTT.

For this clonotype: Since a much larger clone is just one base distant, this may be a read error. The CDR3 nucleotides are TGTGCCAGCAGTCCAACCCACAGGGGCATGAGTACCGGGGAGCTGTTTTTT. Translation: CASSPTHRGMSTGELFF. V is TRBV6-6 and J is TRBJ2-2, with TRBD1 matching over 7 bases. The CDR3 loop spans 17 amino acids. Trimming at V came to 5 bases and at J to 5 bases, leaving 14 bases not matched to a gene. From germline, CDR1 is MNHNY and CDR2 SVGAGI (reference sequence).

In regard to this clonotype: One junction end does not reproduce the germline sequence, and a read error may be involved. This chain connects TRBV11-3 to TRBJ2-2, with 11 bases lining up with TRBD1. The CDR3 contains 15 residues. Germline CDR1 is SGHNT and CDR2 is YENEEA. The CDR3 nucleotides read TGTGCCGGCAGCAACTCCGGACAGGGGGCCGGGGGGCTGTTTTTT. It translates to CAGSNSGQGAGGLFF.

In regard to this clonotype: At one end the junction does not follow the germline gene, possibly because of a read error. V and J are TRBV29-1 and TRBJ1-4; 9 bases match TRBD1. This CDR3 spans 13 amino acids. In germline, CDR1 is SQVTM, CDR2 ANQGSEA. This CDR3 reads CSALTGGGEELFF. CDR3 nucleotide sequence: TGCAGCGCCTTAACAGGGGGCGGTGAAGAACTGTTTTTT.

By frequency in the sample, this clonotype is medium-sized. The J gene is TRBJ2-2, the V gene TRBV11-2; D is ambiguous. V was shortened by 2 bases and J by 6 bases, with 10 bases between the two germline ends. CDR1 and CDR2 from the germline V gene are SGHAT and FQNNGV. The CDR3 consists of 14 residues. CDR3 in amino acids: CASSLLSQAGELFF. CDR3 nucleotides: TGTGCCAGCAGCTTACTCTCTCAGGCCGGGGAGCTGTTTTTT.

About this clonotype: At one boundary the junction diverges from the germline segment, which might be a read error. The chain employs TRBV11-2 and TRBJ2-3; no reliable D call. The CDR3 totals 15 residues. Looked up from germline, CDR1 is SGHAT and CDR2 is FQNNGV. The CDR3: CASNPSLGYTDAQYF. The CDR3 DNA follows: TGTGCCAGTAACCCATCACTCGGGTACACAGATGCGCAGTATTTT.

Comments on this clonotype: Just one base apart from a much larger clone, this may be a read error. V and J are TRBV4-1 and TRBJ2-3; TRBD2 matches at 9 bases. The length of the CDR3 is 15 residues. CDR1 and CDR2 from the germline V gene are MGHRA and YSYEKL. CDR3 protein: CTSSHLAGRTDTQYF. CDR3 bases: TGCACCAGCAGCCATCTAGCGGGAAGAACAGATACGCAGTATTTT.

This chain links TRBV5-4 with TRBJ1-4, with 9 nucleotides matching TRBD1. V shed 3 bases and J 7 bases; nucleotides not matched to a gene: 10. The CDR3 covers 16 residues. The germline V gene has CDR1 SGHNT and CDR2 YYREEE (reference sequence). This CDR3 is CASSSQGAGLSEKLFF. Written as DNA, the CDR3 is TGTGCCAGCAGCTCACAGGGGGCTGGTTTAAGTGAAAAACTGTTTTTT.

Only a few counts were recorded for this clonotype. V gene TRBV5-1 combines with J gene TRBJ1-5; D is perhaps TRBD1 (5 bases). The V gene lost 0 bases and the J gene lost 5 bases, with 9 bases spanning the gap. The CDR3 contains 14 residues. The germline gives CDR1 SGHRS, CDR2 YFSETQ. In DNA form, the CDR3 reads TGCGCCAGCAGCTTGGCTGGGGCAGATCAGCCCCAGCATTTT. Its protein product is CASSLAGADQPQHF. The full variable domain, rest sourced from reference TRBV5-1 and TRBJ1-5, is KAGVTQTPRYLIKTRGQQVTLSCSPISGHRSVSWYQQTPGQGLQFLFEYFSETQRNKGNFPGRFSGRQFSNSRSEMNVSTLELGDSALYLCASSLAGADQPQHFGDGTRLSIL.

Concerning this clonotype: This may be a read error, as it is one base from a much larger clone. The DNA is left out, because the CDR3 cannot be placed on it with certainty; the CDR3 is given as TCRdb lists it. The V gene is TRBV29-1, the J gene TRBJ1-3. The CDR3 is 14 residues long, counting both termini. From germline, CDR1 is SQVTM and CDR2 ANQGSEA. CDR3: CSVAPGSSGNTIDF.

V and J are TRBV11-2 and TRBJ1-5; D uncertain. Per the germline V gene, CDR1 is SGHAT and CDR2 is FQNNGV. The CDR3 totals 14 residues. V was clipped by 7 bases and J by 1 base, with 11 bases between them. CDR3 in DNA: TGTGCCAGCATATCAGACGAAAGCAATCAGCCCCAGCATTTT. Translating it yields CASISDESNQPQHF.

This clonotype was observed a single time. One junction end disagrees with the germline gene, perhaps due to a read error. The chain is built from TRBV29-1 and TRBJ2-1; no firm D call. This CDR3 is built from 14 residues. From germline, CDR1 is SQVTM and CDR2 ANQGSEA. The CDR3, as DNA: TGCAGCGTCGCAAGGGATCAAACTTGCAATAAGCAGTTCTTC. Its translation: CSVARDQTCNKQFF.

This clonotype occurred a few times. The rearrangement uses TRBV30 and TRBJ2-1; 9 bases map to TRBD1. The CDR3 extends over 15 amino acids. V shed 5 bases, J shed 8 bases, and the junction held 13 bases outside the gene matches. Germline V gene sequence: CDR1 GTSNPN, CDR2 SVGIG (reference sequence). Here the CDR3 reads CAWCRGTGQRDEQFF. In DNA, the CDR3 is TGTGCCTGGTGCCGTGGGACAGGGCAACGTGATGAGCAGTTCTTC.

As to this clonotype: This may arise from a read error, as a much more abundant clone is one base away. The V gene is TRBV6-6, the J gene TRBJ2-5; D remains unclear. Germline V CDR1 and CDR2: MNHNY, SVGAGI (reference sequence). The CDR3 sequence is 11 residues long. The CDR3 DNA reads as TGTGCCAGCGGGTCTTTAGAGGCCCAGTACTTC. Protein product: CASGSLEAQYF.

V and J are TRBV14 and TRBJ2-7, with D possibly matching TRBD1 (5 bases). V lost 1 base to trimming and J lost 6 bases, with 13 bases between them. The CDR3 extends over 14 amino acids. The germline gives CDR1 SGHDN, CDR2 FVKESK. In DNA form, the CDR3 reads TGTGCCAGCAGCCAAGGTTCCAGGGCGAGCGAGCAGTACTTC. Its translation is CASSQGSRASEQYF. The complete variable domain, with remaining parts taken from reference TRBV14 and TRBJ2-7, reads EAGVTQFPSHSVIEKGQTVTLRCDPISGHDNLYWYRRVMGKEIKFLLHFVKESKQDESGMPNNRFLAERTGGTYSTLKVQPAELEDSGVYFCASSQGSRASEQYFGPGTRLTVT.